This T cell receptor beta chain comes out of a study of T cell responses to AZD1222 COVID-19 vaccine. Assay: immunoSEQ multiplex PCR; the TCRdb copy retains only in-frame clones and omits some. The table includes tens of thousands of clones, 70% to 90% detected once. Trimming removed 2 bases at V and 2 bases at J, with 13 bases between. The CDR3 runs to 15 residues. The V gene's germline CDR1 is ENHRY and CDR2 SYGVKD. The source was peripheral blood, collected on day 0 of AZD1222 vaccination. This sequence joins TRBV10-3 and TRBJ2-7; the D gene is possibly TRBD1 (5 bases). The TCR originated in an adult in good health. The CDR3, as DNA: TGTGCCATCAGTGAGGCAGGGTCCCCACCCTACGAGCAGTACTTC. It encodes CAISEAGSPPYEQYF.